This TCR beta chain was observed in a study of Ad26.COV2.S vaccination and SARS-CoV-2 variants (dated by TCRdb to the early 2020s). As for the study more broadly: Donors in the vaccine arm were drawn from COV1001, a phase I-IIa trial of Ad26.COV2.S in healthy adults that was multicentre, randomized, double-blind and placebo-controlled. Ad26.COV2.S was given intramuscularly at 5x10^10 or 1x10^11 viral particles, as a single shot or as two shots 56 days apart. TCRbeta repertoire sequencing served as the tool for gauging how specific and how broad the SARS-CoV-2-reactive T cell receptors were following Ad26.COV2.S vaccination. A total of around 32 samples were included in the TCR-sequenced set, comprising around 19 Ad26.COV2.S vaccine recipients, 5 placebo recipients and 8 SARS-CoV-2 convalescent individuals. Trial participants were randomized into five groups of five, in which low-dose or high-dose Ad26.COV2.S was given once or twice, or placebo was given on both occasions. Investigators remained blinded to trial group allocation during experiments and outcome assessment. Results and caveats for the whole study, not just this receptor: The study was not powered to compare responses between vaccine doses or regimens. The authors noted that total T cell responses may have been underestimated by the TCR breadth and depth analyses. Non-spike TCR breadth was comparable between vaccine and placebo recipients, consistent with the vaccine containing only spike. Substantial breadth of spike-specific CD8+ and CD4+ T cell responses was reported after vaccination. Compared with placebo recipients, Ad26.COV2.S recipients showed higher spike-specific TCR breadth (P = 0.0014).

Including the terminal cysteine and phenylalanine, the CDR3 comprises 18 residues. Here the CDR3 DNA is all that survives: 54 bases in frame from base 1. Germline trimming: 2 bases from V, 0 bases from J; junction bases outside gene matches: 7. Looking up the germline V gene (reference sequence) yields CDR1 GTSNPN and CDR2 SVGIG. The treatment or condition label here, explained by the study, means: about 20 received Ad26.COV2.S at low or high dose, single or two shots; about 5 received placebo; per-sample allocation not given. Repertoires of vaccine and placebo recipients were sequenced from samples collected on day 63 after the first injection. In Cohort 1b, some 25 adults aged 18-55 years were enrolled at a single site in Boston, USA, between 29 July and 7 August 2020. Ad26.COV2.S was a replication-incompetent adenovirus type 26 vector expressing a prefusion-stabilized SARS-CoV-2 spike protein from the original Wuhan strain.

TCRbeta CDR3 regions were sequenced with the immunoSEQ Assay. After extraction, genomic DNA underwent amplification by bias-controlled multiplex PCR, followed by high-throughput sequencing. On the authors' methods: To quantify the absolute abundance of each unique TCRbeta CDR3 region, sequences were collapsed and filtered. T cell fraction was estimated by normalizing TCRbeta template counts to usable DNA, with usable DNA measured through amplification of reference genes found in all nucleated cells. Repertoire TCRs were annotated as SARS-CoV-2-specific when V gene, CDR3 amino acid sequence and J gene were exactly matched to a known reactive TCR set. The reference SARS-CoV-2 TCR set was obtained from MIRA and was filtered for enrichment in COVID-19-positive ImmuneCODE repertoires, whereby public or cross-reactive TCRs were removed. Using the MIRA antigens, annotated TCRs were further analysed by specific ORF or by position within an ORF. Breadth was defined as annotated unique rearrangements over total unique productive rearrangements; depth was the summed frequency of those rearrangements. Two-sided Wilcoxon rank-sum tests were applied when comparing TCR breadth between groups. TCRdb retrieved this table from immuneACCESS and kept in-frame rearrangements only. Not all clones are present; in checked studies, unresolved V genes account for under half, and no reason is known for the remainder. V and J calls and clone size are given by that table; D and trimming were obtained from the DNA. Recorded for this sample are about 400,000 clones; roughly nine tenths of them occurred a single time. The ten largest clones represent under 3.5% of the sample.

Turning to this clone: The antigen this receptor binds is unknown. No qualities accompany the bases; no much larger clone lies one base away.

In this chain, TRBV30 is recombined with TRBJ2-3, with 14 bases aligning to TRBD2. This TCR was sampled from a person between 18 and 65 years old who received the Ad26.COV2.S COVID-19 vaccine or a placebo. Sample: peripheral blood, taken in a trial of Ad26.COV2.S vaccine versus placebo. This receptor carries the CDR3 CAWSTARLAGGSTDTQYF. DNA sequence: TGTGCCTGGAGTACTGCCCGACTAGCGGGGGGGAGCACAGATACGCAGTATTTT.